This T cell receptor beta chain comes out of a study of cytomegalovirus exposure and HLA in healthy donors (TCRdb year 2017). Regarding the complete study: According to a later analysis, one platform produced both the 100 to 150 validation repertoires and the roughly 640 repertoires of the first cohort. The aim of the study was to test whether cataloging public T cell receptors could identify signatures of past pathogen exposure. To predict cytomegalovirus infection status, the study combined high-throughput TCR immunosequencing, statistical association of individual TCRs with disease status, and machine learning. In addition to the first cohort of about 650 subjects, a separate validation cohort of 120 different subjects was used. Broader findings and caveats from the paper: A later analysis lacked HLA typing for the validation cohort, so it scored co-occurrence in that cohort across all 110 or so repertoires. A few of the identified cytomegalovirus-associated TCR beta chains were confirmed in vitro to be specific for cytomegalovirus antigens. The authors suggested that the approach could potentially be extended to other disease states and immunological phenotypes. In a later analysis, TCRs clustered in the first cohort were found to also tend to co-occur in the roughly 130 validation repertoires, with 85% to 95% of cluster scores above 0. In the study, approximately 150 TCR beta chains were listed as associated with cytomegalovirus. The classifier was reported to diagnose cytomegalovirus status with high specificity and sensitivity in both the original cohort and the validation cohort. Most TCR sequences were observed very rarely across donors, whereas some public TCRs were present in many individuals.

Donors formed part of the validation cohort, which comprised 120 subjects and was distinct from the first cohort of some 700 subjects. To note about this clone: Its antigen target is currently unknown. Per-base quality was not reported, and no clone a single base away is much larger than it.

The receptor library was made with the immunoSEQ multiplex PCR assay. The authors processed their data as follows. To diagnose cytomegalovirus status from the catalog of TCR beta chain sequences, a statistical classification framework was built. The clones in this table, taken by TCRdb from immuneACCESS, are in-frame only. Not every clone is retained; where verified, under half of the shortfall comes from an unresolved V gene, and the cause of the rest is unknown. That table gives V, J and clone size, and the DNA gave D and trimming. This sample comprises tens of thousands of clones, 90% to 95% of them detected only once. The leading ten clones occupy approximately 5% of the sample. From a lookup of the germline V gene, CDR1 and CDR2 are SGHVS and FNYEAQ. The cysteine opens and the phenylalanine closes a CDR3 of 14 amino acids. Of all the DNA, just the CDR3 is kept, 42 bases in frame from base 1. V is reduced by 0 bases and J by 5 bases, leaving a spacing of 9 bases between them.

Specimen: PBMCs. This TCR derives from a man between 18 and 35 years old in good health and CMV-seropositive. The V and J genes are TRBV7-6 and TRBJ2-3; TRBD2 is a possible D gene, resting on 6 matching bases. The base sequence is TGTGCCAGCAGCTTAGCGGCGGGGCTAGATACGCAGTATTTT. Protein translation: CASSLAAGLDTQYF.